This T cell receptor (beta chain) was recovered during a study of regulatory T cells in long-lasting Graves disease. iRepertoire HTBI primers and Arm-PCR of CDR3 regions built TCR beta libraries. MiXCR, applied by TCRdb to the multiplex PCR reads, yields one record per CDR3 protein. This table holds 400,000 to 600,000 distinct CDR3 sequences, around a fifth found once. This clonotype was seen a few times. Its antigen is unknown. The length of the CDR3 is 16 residues. The ends lost 0 bases at V and 4 bases at J; junction bases unmatched: 8. Germline-derived CDR1 and CDR2 are ENHRY and SYGVKD. Described time point: persistent/refractory GD, antithyroid drugs over 5 years with positive TRAb. Extracted RNA from PBMCs served as the source of the TCR library. Study-level findings and limits: Preferential use of TRBV28, TRBJ1-2 and TRBJ2-5 was seen in persistent disease. Reduced TCR diversity was observed in persistent Graves' patients versus newly diagnosed patients. Persistent patients shared more public clonotypes (about 2,900) than new patients (approximately 1,000). Analysis covered peripheral blood alone, not thyroid tissue.

The sequences come from peripheral blood mononuclear cells (PBMCs), collected when the disease was refractory, from a patient treated with antithyroid drugs. V and J are TRBV10-3 and TRBJ2-7; 8 nucleotides agree with TRBD2. This receptor was obtained from a female donor with Graves disease. The CDR3 protein is CAISESRGAGEYEQYF. CDR3 bases: TGTGCCATCAGTGAGTCCCGAGGAGCGGGAGAATACGAGCAGTACTTC.